A single T cell receptor beta chain is shown here with its context. Its antigen is unidentified. The CDR3 covers 17 residues. Trimming left V 2 bases short and J 4 bases short, with 21 bases between. CD45RO-negative, CCR7-selected cells formed the naive CD8 fraction, which excluded terminally differentiated effector memory CD45RA+ cells. TCRdb's table, derived via immunoSEQ multiplex PCR, lists solely in-frame clones and lacks some. This table has millions of clones, around 93% appearing once. These data are taken from a study of shared clonotypes between healthy human individuals. Study-level points and caveats: The generation probabilities recorded for non-shared clonotypes fell below those of clonotypes shared by all four donors.

This chain uses TRBV23-1 with TRBJ2-7, with D perhaps being TRBD1 or TRBD2 (5 bases each). TRBV23-1 is noted as an ORF with a role that remains uncertain. The clonotype was recovered from a man aged 18 to 30 in good health. Some clones in this sample may be carry-over from other donors' samples. Sequencing was carried out using naive CD8+ T cells from PBMCs. The CDR3 sequence: CASSQGSDTLRDYEQYF. The CDR3 region has the DNA TGCGCCAGCAGTCAAGGGTCGGACACCCTCCGGGATTACGAGCAGTACTTC.